This T cell receptor (beta chain) was identified in a study of graft-versus-host responses after intestinal transplantation. Study in general: Every one of the recipients received anti-thymocyte globulin induction and afterwards took tacrolimus and steroids for about 3 years. Study findings and constraints: GvH clones were identified in recipient marrow, with some first appearing in ileum or blood. Early HvG declines after transplant were associated with peak circulating GvH clone levels. Elevated graft-versus-host to host-versus-graft clonal ratios in allografts were recorded for patients with graft-donor T cell macrochimerism.

To note about this clone: Its antigen is currently unknown.

Using immunoSEQ multiplex PCR, the repertoire was profiled, and TCRdb retains in-frame clones only, with some absent. The sample yields about 81,000 clones, around 93% seen once. CDR3 size: 13 residues. With 0 bases removed from V and 4 bases from J, the gap between germline ends came to 9 bases. Germline V CDR1 and CDR2: GTSNPN, SVGIG (reference sequence). The V gene is TRBV30, the J gene TRBJ1-2; maybe TRBD1 (5 bases). Material: unstimulated CD4+ T cells sorted from spleen or lymph node cells, obtained before transplant. This TCR was recovered from a human donor who was the organ donor for an intestinal transplant. The CDR3 sequence: CAWSVGVFYGYTF. In DNA, the CDR3 is TGTGCCTGGAGTGTAGGGGTATTCTATGGCTACACCTTC.